This passage covers 15 T cell receptor beta chains from one sample sequenced in a study of T-cell reconstitution after alpha-beta-depleted transplantation in children (TCRdb year 2016). The library relied on PCR. The instrument given in TCRdb is Illumina HiSeq 2500. Molecular barcoding was employed in the preparation of TCR libraries, with unique molecular identifiers being used to normalize TCRbeta repertoire quantification. TCRdb reprocessing: public reads trimmed at Q25 with fastp, clones called with MiXCR, in-frame beta chains kept. Under each unique CDR3 protein, matching rows form one entry showing the most common genes and DNA. The table for this sample lists 450,000 to 700,000 distinct CDR3 sequences; 27% of them were counted only once. Together, the top ten hold around a third of the sample. In the paper's terms, the treatment or condition label means: allogeneic hematopoietic cell transplantation with graft depleted of TCRalphabeta T cells and CD19 B cells.

Source: PBMCs, taken before TCRalphabeta/CD19-depleted stem cell transplant. These receptors all come from a boy in the first two years of life with Wiskott-Aldrich syndrome, due to receive a stem cell transplant.

The V gene is TRBV10-3, the J gene TRBJ2-1, with D uncertain. Germline CDR1 ENHRY, CDR2 SYGVKD. The CDR3 has 11 residues. Trimming shortened V by 2 bases and J by 6 bases, and 2 bases separated the two germline ends. The CDR3 spells CAISEINEQFF. CDR3 DNA: TGTGCCATCAGTGAGATCAATGAGCAGTTCTTC.

The rearrangement links TRBV10-3 to TRBJ1-5, with a possible D match to TRBD1 (5 bases). The CDR3 runs to 15 residues. The V and J ends lost 9 bases and 5 bases respectively, with 20 bases between them. Germline V gives CDR1 ENHRY, CDR2 SYGVKD. CDR3 loop: CAMNPGLPGDQPQHF. As DNA, the CDR3 is TGTGCCATGAACCCGGGACTCCCCGGGGATCAGCCCCAGCATTTT.

About this clonotype: A read error is likely, as this CDR3 ends without the conserved phenylalanine or tryptophan. The gene calls are TRBV10-3 and TRBJ2-4; no clear D gene. The CDR3 is 13 amino acids. The ends were cut back, 3 bases at V and 4 bases at J, with 7 bases in the middle. Germline CDR1 ENHRY, CDR2 SYGVKD. The chain's CDR3 is CAISDSRKNIQYY. The CDR3 region has the DNA TGTGCCATCAGTGACAGCAGGAAAAACATTCAGTACTAC.

The rearrangement links TRBV5-6 to TRBJ1-2, with no clear D. This CDR3 is built from 15 residues. Germline V gene data show CDR1 as SGHDT and CDR2 as YYEEEE. Trimming took 0 bases from V and 2 from J, leaving 11 bases between them. The CDR3 reads CASSLGGPPNYGYTF. CDR3 nucleotides: TGTGCCAGCAGCTTGGGAGGGCCGCCGAACTATGGCTACACCTTC. Complete variable domain (other parts from reference TRBV5-6 and TRBJ1-2): DAGVTQSPTHLIKTRGQQVTLRCSPKSGHDTVSWYQQALGQGPQFIFQYYEEEERQRGNFPDRFSGHQFPNYSSELNVNALLLGDSALYLCASSLGGPPNYGYTFGSGTRLTVV.

This clonotype was seen repeatedly, ten times or more. This sequence joins TRBV20-1 and TRBJ1-4; no reliable D call. Trimming removed 4 bases at V and 8 bases at J, with 14 bases between. The germline CDR1 and CDR2 sequences are DFQATT and SNEGSKA (reference sequence). The CDR3 runs 13 residues. CDR3 coding DNA: TGCAGTGCTATCAACAAGGATGGGGAAAAACTGTTTTTT. It specifies CSAINKDGEKLFF.

This sequence joins TRBV15 and TRBJ2-3, with unresolved D. V was cut by 2 bases and J by 4 bases, with 13 bases left in between. Germline CDR1 is LNHNV and CDR2 is YYDKDF (reference sequence). This CDR3 has 15 amino acids. This CDR3 is CATSRRVILADTQYF. The DNA for the CDR3 is TGTGCCACCAGCAGACGAGTGATATTGGCAGATACGCAGTATTTT.

The chain joins TRBV14 to TRBJ2-7; D not certain. V was shortened by 4 bases and J by 4 bases, with 8 bases between the two germline ends. The CDR3 length is 12 residues. CDR1 and CDR2 from the germline V gene are SGHDN and FVKESK. DNA of the CDR3: TGTGCCAGCAGCCGGACGCTATACGAGCAGTACTTC. This translates into CASSRTLYEQYF.

The DNA for the CDR3 is TGTGCCAGCAGCTCAGGGTTCACAGATACGCAGTATTTT. This sequence encodes CASSSGFTDTQYF. This chain uses TRBV7-8 with TRBJ2-3; a possible D gene is TRBD1 (5 bases). The CDR3 has 13 residues. The V end lost 4 bases, the J end lost 2 bases, and 7 bases lay between the germline ends. Looked up from germline, CDR1 is SGHVS and CDR2 is FQNEAQ.

The rearrangement uses TRBV29-1 and TRBJ2-1; 9 positions agree with TRBD1. This CDR3 is 13 amino acids long. J lost 7 bases, V lost 7 bases, and 8 bases had no gene match. Germline V gene sequence: CDR1 SQVTM, CDR2 ANQGSEA. The CDR3 bases are TGCAGCGCCGAAGGACAGGGGAGGAATGAGCAGTTCTTC. Amino acid sequence: CSAEGQGRNEQFF.

The sample holds a few counts of this clonotype. V usage is TRBV5-1 and J usage is TRBJ2-7; 10 bases align to TRBD1. The CDR3 sequence is 15 residues long. Germline CDR1 reads SGHRS; CDR2 reads YFSETQ. The ends lost 4 bases at V and 2 bases at J; junction bases unmatched: 6. CDR3 in DNA: TGCGCCAGCAGCCCACAGGGACAGGGGACCTACGAGCAGTACTTC. Its protein product is CASSPQGQGTYEQYF.

This clonotype was counted only a few times. V gene TRBV20-1 combines with J gene TRBJ2-1; 10 nucleotides line up with TRBD2. In germline, CDR1 is DFQATT, CDR2 SNEGSKA (reference sequence). Germline trimming cut 4 bases from V and 7 bases from J; bases unmatched to any gene: 7. The CDR3 runs to 14 residues. CDR3 sequence (DNA): TGCAGTGCTAAAGGACTAGCGGTCTGGAATGAGCAGTTCTTC. Amino acid sequence: CSAKGLAVWNEQFF.

The genes are TRBV7-7 and TRBJ2-1; either TRBD1 or TRBD2 may supply D (5 bases each). Germline lookup yields CDR1 SSHAT and CDR2 FNYEAQ (reference sequence). The CDR3 loop spans 15 amino acids. The V end lost 2 bases, the J end lost 5 bases, and 13 bases lay between the germline ends. The CDR3 loop reads CASSLWQGENNEQFF. CDR3 DNA: TGTGCCAGCAGCTTATGGCAGGGAGAGAACAATGAGCAGTTCTTC.

This chain links TRBV15 with TRBJ2-5; D is unclear. Trimming cost V 0 bases and J 1 base, with 12 bases left between them. In germline, CDR1 is LNHNV, CDR2 YYDKDF (reference sequence). The CDR3 extends over 16 amino acids. The CDR3 sequence: CATSRDYTIFQETQYF. The CDR3 DNA reads as TGTGCCACCAGCAGAGATTATACTATCTTCCAAGAGACCCAGTACTTC.

The V gene is TRBV2, the J gene TRBJ2-7, with D possibly being TRBD1 (6 bases). The ends were cut back, 4 bases at V and 6 bases at J, with 13 bases in the middle. Germline-derived CDR1 and CDR2 are SNHLY and FYNNEI. The CDR3 is made up of 13 amino acids. In DNA form, the CDR3 reads TGTGCCAGCAGTGCCGGACAGCCAGGCGAGCAGTACTTC. Protein product: CASSAGQPGEQYF.

This rearrangement joins TRBV5-1 to TRBJ2-7, with D uncertain. V was cut by 4 bases and J by 0 bases, with 14 bases left in between. Per germline, CDR1 SGHRS and CDR2 YFSETQ. The CDR3 sequence is 15 residues long. The CDR3 DNA follows: TGCGCCAGCAGCCGTTACGACTGGGGCTCCTACGAGCAGTACTTC. This translates into CASSRYDWGSYEQYF.